The clone carrying this TCR beta chain was detected only a few times. The CDR3 consists of 13 residues. V trimming: 7 bases; J trimming: 6 bases; junction bases outside the gene matches: 8. Germline lookup yields CDR1 MNHNS and CDR2 SASEGT. TCRdb analysed the 5' RACE reads with MiXCR anew, one entry per CDR3 protein. The top ten clones hold 2% to 2.5% of a sample with approximately 58,000 distinct CDR3 sequences, roughly 25% of them seen once. Cells sorted as Tregs were CD4+, CD25+ and CD127-/low. Sequencing used tumor-infiltrating Tregs sorted from the breast tumor. J is TRBJ1-2 and V is TRBV6-1, with 7 bases fitting TRBD1. This TCR came from a female donor with breast cancer. The CDR3 region has the DNA TGTGCCAGCATTCGTGACAGGGTCGATGGCTACACCTTC. It codes for CASIRDRVDGYTF.